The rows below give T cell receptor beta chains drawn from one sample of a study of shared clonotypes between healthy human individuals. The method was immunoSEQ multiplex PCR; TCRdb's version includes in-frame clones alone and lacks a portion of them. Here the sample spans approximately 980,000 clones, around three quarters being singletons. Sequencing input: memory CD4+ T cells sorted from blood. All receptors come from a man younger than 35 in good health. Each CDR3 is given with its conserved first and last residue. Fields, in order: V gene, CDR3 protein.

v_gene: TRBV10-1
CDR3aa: CASSSQGSPRTQYF

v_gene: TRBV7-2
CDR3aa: CASSTQLAGRLISYEQYF

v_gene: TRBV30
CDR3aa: CAWSLTDTQYF

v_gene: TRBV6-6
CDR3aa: CASSWTGEFEAFF

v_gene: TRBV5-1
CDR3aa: CASSSGTSGNTQYF

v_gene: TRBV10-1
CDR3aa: CASSESTGQETQYF

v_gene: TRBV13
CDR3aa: CASSLGGLAATYEQYF

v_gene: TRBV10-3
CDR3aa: CAIRGSGGATDTQYF

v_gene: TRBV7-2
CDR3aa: CASSLYRGGTEAFF

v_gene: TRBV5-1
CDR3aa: CASSLSSSPGNTIYF

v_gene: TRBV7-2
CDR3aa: CASSPIPGNTIYF

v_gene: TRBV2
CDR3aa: CASKGTPYNEQFF

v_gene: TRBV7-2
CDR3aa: CASSMRGSYQETQYF